The rows below give T cell receptor beta chains drawn from one sample of a study of T cells in Graves' hyperthyroidism and ophthalmopathy. In TCRdb, the multiplex PCR reads were re-called with MiXCR into one record per CDR3 protein. The table includes about 400,000 distinct CDR3 sequences, roughly an eighth detected once. Input material: blood. The receptor set was obtained from a man aged 50 or older with Graves' ophthalmopathy. CDR3s include the opening cysteine and the closing phenylalanine or tryptophan.

CDR3: CASSFGQSYTF; V: TRBV5-5; J: TRBJ1-2
CDR3: CASSQEVPGTFMAEAFF; V: TRBV4-1; J: TRBJ1-1
CDR3: CASSNHYGYTF; V: TRBV12-3/TRBV12-4; J: TRBJ1-2
CDR3: CASSLDWGTTEAFF; V: TRBV5-4; J: TRBJ1-1
CDR3: CASSDSGVNTGELFF; V: TRBV11-3; J: TRBJ2-2
CDR3: CASSFRTSGTGEQFF; V: TRBV2; J: TRBJ2-1
CDR3: CATKGGASGRTGELFF; V: TRBV10-3; J: TRBJ2-2
CDR3: CASSQEWARNQPQHF; V: TRBV4-1; J: TRBJ1-5
CDR3: CASRPTSGTHNEQFF; V: TRBV9; J: TRBJ2-1
CDR3: CASSVEGDGTQYF; V: TRBV13; J: TRBJ2-5
CDR3: CASSHTPGSAEQYF; V: TRBV4-1; J: TRBJ2-7
CDR3: CASSYIAGGFEAFF; V: TRBV6-5; J: TRBJ1-1
CDR3: CSARVVGVEYTQYF; V: TRBV20-1; J: TRBJ2-3
CDR3: CSVVPADSYNEQFF; V: TRBV29-1; J: TRBJ2-1
CDR3: CASSLTRGGQETQYF; V: TRBV5-1; J: TRBJ2-5
CDR3: CASSHTRGDMSGYTF; V: TRBV3-1; J: TRBJ1-2
CDR3: CASSLDTYEAFF; V: TRBV7-9; J: TRBJ1-1
CDR3: CARARLAGGPDTQYF; V: TRBV7-3; J: TRBJ2-3
CDR3: CASSDGGAPRYF; V: TRBV2; J: TRBJ2-3
CDR3: CSAIAPLAASTDTQYF; V: TRBV20-1; J: TRBJ2-3
CDR3: CASSLLDRGFNSPLHF; V: TRBV11-1; J: TRBJ1-6
CDR3: CASSLGGASGREYQETQYF; V: TRBV5-1; J: TRBJ2-5
CDR3: CAIRLGVDYGYTF; V: TRBV10-3; J: TRBJ1-2
CDR3: CASSDPRQLYGYTF; V: TRBV7-9; J: TRBJ1-2
CDR3: CSARDPGITYEQYF; V: TRBV20-1; J: TRBJ2-7
CDR3: CASSWGQFGNTIYF; V: TRBV28; J: TRBJ1-3
CDR3: CASSFRGGSTDTQYF; V: TRBV5-4; J: TRBJ2-3
CDR3: CASSYSLDRVVSGELFF; V: TRBV6-6; J: TRBJ2-2
CDR3: CASSQDPSYNEQFF; V: TRBV28; J: TRBJ2-1
CDR3: CASSPGTSMTYEQYF; V: TRBV9; J: TRBJ2-7
CDR3: CASSVDGTYGYTF; V: TRBV5-1; J: TRBJ1-2